Listed below are T cell receptor beta chains from one sample, sequenced in a study of cytomegalovirus exposure and HLA in healthy donors. The data were produced by immunoSEQ multiplex PCR, yet TCRdb's version contains in-frame clones alone and is incomplete. Among 100,000 or so clones, more than 75% were seen once, and the ten largest hold 3% to 4.5%. Sequencing was performed on PBMCs. All receptors derive from a woman in her forties or fifties in good health and CMV-seropositive. Both conserved end residues are part of each CDR3. The D gene is left open where the match is weak. Clone size is not always given. Where it is, it says once, few, many or a class for expanded clones.

v_gene	abundance	d_gene	j_gene	CDR3nt	CDR3aa
TRBV25-1	NA	NA	TRBJ2-1	TGTGCCAGCAGTGAAATCTCAGGGAGGGACACCAATGAGCAGTTCTTC	CASSEISGRDTNEQFF
TRBV9	NA	TRBD1	TRBJ1-4	TGTGCCAGCAGCGTTGCCACAGGGGGCACGGCTAATGAAAAACTGTTTTTT	CASSVATGGTANEKLFF
TRBV5-6	few	NA	TRBJ2-1	TGTGCCAGCAGCTTGCAGGCTTACAATGAGCAGTTCTTC	CASSLQAYNEQFF
TRBV27	NA	NA	TRBJ1-2	TGTGCCAGCAGTGGGCGAACAGGATCCTACACCTTC	CASSGRTGSYTF
TRBV5-4	few	TRBD2	TRBJ2-5	TGTGCCAGCAGCCCCGGACTAGCCCAAGAGACCCAGTACTTC	CASSPGLAQETQYF
TRBV30	NA	NA	TRBJ1-2	TGTGCCTGGAGTCCGGGGGTAGACTATGGCTACACCTTC	CAWSPGVDYGYTF
TRBV29-1	few	NA	TRBJ1-5	TGCAGCGTTTTCTACGGAGGGTCCCAGCATTTT	CSVFYGGSQHF
TRBV14	few	NA	TRBJ1-6	TGTGCCAGCAGCCAAGAGATCCGGAGCTCCTATAATTCACCCCTCCACTTT	CASSQEIRSSYNSPLHF
TRBV7-9	NA	NA	TRBJ2-7	TGTTCCAGCAGCTCTCTGGAGGGGCCGAGCTACGAGCAGTACTTC	CSSSSLEGPSYEQYF
TRBV30	NA	TRBD1	TRBJ1-5	TGTGCCTGGACCAGGGACAGGGGGAATCAGCCCCAGCATTTT	CAWTRDRGNQPQHF
TRBV5-4	NA	TRBD1	TRBJ1-2	TGTGCCAGCAGCTTGAGGACAGGCTTCTATGGCTACACCTTC	CASSLRTGFYGYTF
TRBV11-2	NA	TRBD1	TRBJ2-7	TGTGCCAGCAGGAGCCCCCGGGACAGAAACTACGAGCAGTACTTC	CASRSPRDRNYEQYF